Below are 20 T cell receptor beta chains sequenced from a single sample in a study of CD8+ T cells in alopecia areata (dated by TCRdb to 2016 to 2019). The receptor library was made with the immunoSEQ multiplex PCR assay. RNA was extracted from all samples and reverse transcribed into cDNA, which served as template for TCR sequencing. In TCRdb, the immuneACCESS table is reduced to in-frame sequences with V and J assigned. These tables do not hold every clone; where another copy was compared, an unresolved V gene accounts for under half, and the others remain unexplained. The sample profile shows some 110,000 clones; around two fifths of them were found once. The top ten constitute approximately 2.8% of the sample. Sequenced material: CD4+ T cells sorted from blood. Source of these receptors: a human donor with alopecia areata.

This clone showed up just a few times. V and J are TRBV28 and TRBJ1-1; D not certain. Between the trimmed V and J ends, which lost 3 bases and 2 bases, there was a span of 7 bases. CDR3 size: 13 residues. The germline CDR1 and CDR2 sequences are MDHEN and SYDVKM. The CDR3 sequence: CASSLTTNTEAFF. The CDR3 DNA is TGTGCCAGCAGTTTGACTACTAACACTGAAGCTTTCTTT.

V gene TRBV7-8 combines with J gene TRBJ2-1; TRBD2 is a possible D gene (6 bases). Between the trimmed V and J ends, which lost 5 bases and 0 bases, there was a span of 17 bases. The CDR3 spans 17 residues. Germline V lookup: CDR1 SGHVS, CDR2 FQNEAQ. The CDR3 region has the DNA TGTGCCAGCAGCCGGGGCCCCCTGGGGGGCTCCTACAATGAGCAGTTCTTC. Translating it yields CASSRGPLGGSYNEQFF.

This clone was counted between two and nine times. The rearrangement uses TRBV29-1 and TRBJ2-1, with D uncertain. The V end lost 4 bases, the J end lost 4 bases, and 5 bases lay between the germline ends. Germline V gene sequence: CDR1 SQVTM, CDR2 ANQGSEA. This CDR3 is 11 amino acids long. CDR3 sequence (DNA): TGCAGCGTTGTAGGGTACAATGAGCAGTTCTTC. This codes for CSVVGYNEQFF.

This clone was counted once. V is TRBV2 and J is TRBJ2-3; no firm D call. CDR1 SNHLY and CDR2 FYNNEI come from the germline V gene. CDR3 length equals 12 residues. Trimming took 5 bases from V and 4 from J, leaving 7 bases between them. CDR3 sequence reads: CASSQVPDTQYF. For the CDR3, the DNA is TGTGCCAGCAGTCAAGTTCCAGATACGCAGTATTTT.

This clone has only a few counts. This chain joins TRBV29-1 and TRBJ1-1; D unclear. V lost 3 bases, J lost 1 base, and 3 bases lay in between. Germline V gene data show CDR1 as SQVTM and CDR2 as ANQGSEA. The CDR3 extends over 11 amino acids. The CDR3 DNA is TGCAGCGTTGATTGGAACACTGAAGCTTTCTTT. This translates into CSVDWNTEAFF. Full variable domain (remainder filled in from reference TRBV29-1 and TRBJ1-1): SAVISQKPSRDICQRGTSLTIQCQVDSQVTMMFWYRQQPGQSLTLIATANQGSEATYESGFVIDKFPISRPNLTFSTLTVSNMSPEDSSIYLCSVDWNTEAFFGQGTRLTVV.

The chain has TRBV30 and TRBJ2-5, with D uncertain. Deletions cut 4 bases from V and 9 bases from J, with 15 bases between. The CDR3 consists of 12 residues. Germline V gene lookup returns CDR1 GTSNPN and CDR2 SVGIG (reference sequence). The CDR3 coding sequence is TGTGCCTGGACCAGACCCCCCCGGGCCCAGTACTTC. This translates into CAWTRPPRAQYF.

As for this clone: The same CDR3 arises from other DNA sequences in this sample as well. V gene TRBV28 combines with J gene TRBJ2-5, with a weak D call TRBD2 (6 bases). The ends were cut back, 5 bases at V and 4 bases at J, with 11 bases in the middle. The CDR3 totals 13 residues. Germline V lookup: CDR1 MDHEN, CDR2 SYDVKM. CDR3 DNA sequence: TGTGCCAGCAGTCCCGACGGGGGAGAGACCCAGTACTTC. It translates to CASSPDGGETQYF.

The rearrangement links TRBV7-3 to TRBJ1-6; 9 bases align to TRBD1. The V gene end was trimmed by 2 bases and the J gene end by 7 bases; junction bases not matched to a gene: 0. CDR1 SGHTA and CDR2 FQGTGA come from the germline V gene. The CDR3 totals 14 residues. CDR3 bases: TGTGCCAGCAGCTTAGACAGGGGGAATTCACCCCTCCACTTT. It encodes CASSLDRGNSPLHF.

The chain is built from TRBV30 and TRBJ1-1; no definite D call. The CDR3 covers 13 residues. V was cut by 3 bases and J by 1 base, with 9 bases left in between. Germline assignment: CDR1 GTSNPN and CDR2 SVGIG (reference sequence). The CDR3 coding sequence is TGTGCCTGGAGCCCAGGATCGAACACTGAAGCTTTCTTT. This encodes CAWSPGSNTEAFF.

This clone turned up a few times. V is TRBV19 and J is TRBJ2-2, with unresolved D. The CDR3 covers 14 residues. CDR1 is LNHDA and CDR2 is SQIVND in the germline V gene (reference sequence). V lost 7 bases to trimming and J lost 2 bases, with 11 bases between them. The CDR3: CASIYRQNTGELFF. DNA of the CDR3: TGTGCCAGTATCTACCGTCAAAACACCGGGGAGCTGTTTTTT.

This clone was seen only once. The chain has TRBV7-2 and TRBJ1-1, with D unclear. V was shortened by 1 base and J by 0 bases, with 6 bases between the two germline ends. The CDR3 is made up of 14 amino acids. CDR1 SGHTA and CDR2 FQGNSA come from the germline V gene. CDR3 residues: CASSLEWVNTEAFF. The CDR3 DNA sequence: TGTGCCAGCAGCTTAGAATGGGTGAACACTGAAGCTTTCTTT. Full variable domain (outside the CDR3, taken from reference TRBV7-2 and TRBJ1-1): GAGVSQSPSNKVTEKGKDVELRCDPISGHTALYWYRQSLGQGLEFLIYFQGNSAPDKSGLPSDRFSAERTGGSVSTLTIQRTQQEDSAVYLCASSLEWVNTEAFFGQGTRLTVV.

This rearrangement joins TRBV7-8 to TRBJ1-3; D is unresolved. The V gene lost 4 bases and the J gene lost 7 bases, with 11 bases spanning the gap. This CDR3 has 13 amino acids. Germline V CDR1 and CDR2: SGHVS, FQNEAQ. The CDR3 loop is CASSSQAYNTIYF. CDR3 DNA sequence: TGTGCCAGCAGCTCGCAGGCGTACAACACCATATATTTT. Variable domain in full (rest from reference TRBV7-8 and TRBJ1-3): GAGVSQSPRYKVAKRGQDVALRCDPISGHVSLFWYQQALGQGPEFLTYFQNEAQLDKSGLPSDRFFAERPEGSVSTLKIQRTQQEDSAVYLCASSSQAYNTIYFGEGSWLTVV.

The chain uses TRBV27 and TRBJ2-1; either TRBD1 or TRBD2 may fit D (5 bases each). Trimming cost V 3 bases and J 7 bases, with 10 bases left between them. The CDR3 sequence is 13 residues long. CDR1 and CDR2 from the germline V gene are MNHEY and SMNVEV (reference sequence). The DNA of the CDR3 is TGTGCCAGCAGTTTCCCCGGGGCGAATGAGCAGTTCTTC. Translation: CASSFPGANEQFF.

The chain links TRBV4-3 to TRBJ1-2; D is ambiguous. CDR1 and CDR2 (germline): LGHNA, YSLEER. The CDR3 runs 12 residues. V lost 1 base and J lost 2, with 2 bases in between. The CDR3 region has the DNA TGCGCCAGCAGCCAAGTGAACTATGGCTACACCTTC. As protein: CASSQVNYGYTF.

The rearrangement links TRBV29-1 to TRBJ2-7; D possibly corresponds to TRBD2 (6 bases). There are 15 residues in the CDR3. Germline CDR1 and CDR2: SQVTM and ANQGSEA. V was shortened by 8 bases and J by 2 bases, with 22 bases between the two germline ends. Here the CDR3 reads CSPTPPGDRAYEQYF. The CDR3 nucleotides read TGCAGCCCGACCCCCCCGGGAGATCGAGCCTACGAGCAGTACTTC.

The chain combines TRBV5-6 with TRBJ2-2; tentative D call: TRBD2 (5 bases). Trimming took 4 bases from V and 4 from J, leaving 17 bases between them. The germline V gene has CDR1 SGHDT and CDR2 YYEEEE. The CDR3 loop spans 16 amino acids. The CDR3 DNA reads as TGTGCCAGCAGCCGTATAAGGCCGGCGGGCACCGGGGAGCTGTTTTTT. It is translated as CASSRIRPAGTGELFF.

This clone was seen a handful of times. The chain recombines TRBV5-1 with TRBJ2-1, with TRBD2 matching over 9 bases. Trimming removed 4 bases from V and 4 bases from J; junction bases left unmatched: 6. CDR3 length equals 15 residues. CDR1 is SGHRS, CDR2 YFSETQ, per germline. CDR3 DNA: TGCGCCAGCAGCAGCTTTAGCGGGGGATACAATGAGCAGTTCTTC. Protein sequence: CASSSFSGGYNEQFF.

V and J are TRBV4-2 and TRBJ1-2; D gene uncertain. Trimming removed 4 bases at V and 1 base at J, with 10 bases between. There are 14 residues in the CDR3. CDR1 is LGHNA, CDR2 YNFKEQ, per germline. CDR3 sequence (DNA): TGTGCCAGCAGCCCTCAAAGGGTTAACTATGGCTACACCTTC. Translating it yields CASSPQRVNYGYTF.

The gene calls are TRBV2 and TRBJ2-7; D tentatively fits TRBD1 or TRBD2 (5 bases each). Germline CDR1 is SNHLY and CDR2 is FYNNEI. The V end was cut by 3 bases, the J end by 7 bases, with 7 bases between. This CDR3 comprises 11 residues. In nucleotides, the CDR3 is TGTGCCAGCAGTGACTGGGGGGAGCAGTACTTC. Its translation is CASSDWGEQYF.

The rearrangement links TRBV6-6 to TRBJ2-7; D gene uncertain. CDR3 length equals 13 residues. From germline, CDR1 is MNHNY and CDR2 SVGAGI (reference sequence). Trimming took off 5 bases at V and 1 base at J, with 9 bases between the two ends. The CDR3 loop is CASSAATSYEQYF. CDR3 coding DNA: TGTGCCAGCAGTGCCGCGACTTCCTACGAGCAGTACTTC.